The source of this T cell receptor (beta chain) is a study of OX40 agonist ivuxolimab in advanced cancers. The ends were cut back, 3 bases at V and 7 bases at J, with 14 bases in the middle. Germline V CDR1 and CDR2: SGHRS, YFSETQ. The CDR3 sequence is 14 residues long. The table came from immunoSEQ multiplex PCR; TCRdb's copy has only in-frame clones and leaves some out. The table has some 41,000 clones, 80% to 90% seen once; the top ten hold 0.5% to 0.6%. Blood got drawn at baseline, again on cycle 4 day 1, and then on cycle 7 day 1. On this clone: Its antigen is not identified.

Study outcomes and limitations: Antigen specificity of clonally expanded peripheral T cells was not established.

The receptor comes from an adult with an advanced solid tumor such as melanoma, head and neck, liver or kidney cancer. The chain links TRBV5-1 to TRBJ2-1, with D perhaps given as TRBD1 or TRBD2 (6 bases each). The sample here was CD4+ or CD8+ T cells sorted from blood, taken in a trial of the OX40 agonist ivuxolimab. CDR3 region: CASSSVGGQNEQFF. Here the CDR3 DNA reads TGCGCCAGCAGCTCCGTGGGGGGCCAAAATGAGCAGTTCTTC. The full variable domain, with the rest looked up from reference TRBV5-1 and TRBJ2-1, is KAGVTQTPRYLIKTRGQQVTLSCSPISGHRSVSWYQQTPGQGLQFLFEYFSETQRNKGNFPGRFSGRQFSNSRSEMNVSTLELGDSALYLCASSSVGGQNEQFFGPGTRLTVL.